The 23 T cell receptor beta chains below were found in one sample sequenced in a study of cytomegalovirus exposure and HLA in healthy donors. Primers for the PCR totalled 60 Vbeta and 13 Jbeta. The assay was immunoSEQ multiplex PCR, and TCRdb's table has in-frame clones only and misses some. The table lists roughly 200,000 clones, approximately 85% of them singletons. Sequencing was done on a sample of PBMCs. The receptors here all came from a woman aged 45-60 years in good health and CMV-seronegative.

The CDR3 bases are TGTGCCAGCAGTTTTCGGGTTGGTAGCTATGGCTACACCTTC. It specifies CASSFRVGSYGYTF. The gene calls are TRBV27 and TRBJ1-2; the D is unclear. The V and J ends lost 3 bases and 4 bases respectively, with 12 bases between them. This CDR3 has 14 amino acids. Per germline, CDR1 MNHEY and CDR2 SMNVEV (reference sequence).

The sample holds one count of this clone. For the CDR3, the DNA is TGTGCCAGTAGTATATCGGGGACAGGATGGGGACCAAACGAGCAGTACTTC. It codes for CASSISGTGWGPNEQYF. The chain couples TRBV19 to TRBJ2-7; TRBD1 matches 8 bases. Germline CDR1 and CDR2: LNHDA and SQIVND (reference sequence). V was pared by 2 bases and J by 5 bases, with 14 bases of the junction left unmatched. The CDR3 has 17 residues.

The chain links TRBV9 to TRBJ2-5; the D is unclear. V was trimmed by 3 bases and J by 0 bases, leaving 12 bases between them. The CDR3 loop spans 15 amino acids. The germline CDR1 and CDR2 sequences are SGDLS and YYNGEE. The CDR3 DNA is TGTGCCAGCAGCGCGACACCTCACAACCAAGAGACCCAGTACTTC. Encoded protein: CASSATPHNQETQYF.

This chain links TRBV2 with TRBJ2-7, with unresolved D. The germline V gene has CDR1 SNHLY and CDR2 FYNNEI. The V end lost 5 bases, the J end lost 2 bases, and 7 bases lay between the germline ends. CDR3 length: 12 residues. CDR3 loop: CASSPRTYEQYF. The CDR3 DNA reads TGTGCCAGCAGTCCGCGCACCTACGAGCAGTACTTC. Full variable domain (rest looked up from reference TRBV2 and TRBJ2-7): EPEVTQTPSHQVTQMGQEVILRCVPISNHLYFYWYRQILGQKVEFLVSFYNNEISEKSEIFDDQFSVERPDGSNFTLKIRSTKLEDSAMYFCASSPRTYEQYFGPGTRLTVT.

The chain is built from TRBV19 and TRBJ2-6; 11 nucleotides match TRBD2. The CDR3 runs 19 residues. The germline V gene encodes CDR1 LNHDA and CDR2 SQIVND (reference sequence). V lost 5 bases, J lost 0 bases, and 9 bases stayed unmatched. The CDR3 here is CASSFRTSGPDSGANVLTF. CDR3 coding DNA: TGTGCCAGTAGTTTCCGGACTAGCGGGCCCGACTCTGGGGCCAACGTCCTGACTTTC.

This chain links TRBV5-6 with TRBJ2-2, with 11 bases identical to TRBD2. Germline CDR1 SGHDT, CDR2 YYEEEE. The CDR3 consists of 16 residues. With 0 bases clipped from V and 6 bases from J, the junction kept 4 bases outside the gene matches. DNA of the CDR3: TGTGCCAGCAGCTTGGGCCTAGCGGGAGGTGCCGGGGAGCTGTTTTTT. It yields the protein CASSLGLAGGAGELFF.

In this sample, this clone turned up a few times. The chain joins TRBV11-2 to TRBJ2-7; a possible D gene is TRBD2 (5 bases). This CDR3 region has 15 residues. The ends were cut back, 3 bases at V and 1 base at J, with 13 bases in the middle. Germline CDR1 SGHAT, CDR2 FQNNGV. CDR3 amino acids: CASSFYEDSSYEQYF. Here the CDR3 DNA reads TGTGCCAGCAGCTTCTATGAGGACTCATCCTACGAGCAGTACTTC.

This clone was seen just once. The CDR3 coding sequence is TGCGCCAGCAGCTTGGGGGGGACAGCCTCTTCTCACTCTGGAAACACCATATATTTT. The encoded protein is CASSLGGTASSHSGNTIYF. The V gene is TRBV5-1, the J gene TRBJ1-3, with 7 bases fitting TRBD1. Unmatched junction bases numbered 12, after V lost 0 bases and J lost 0 bases. Germline-derived CDR1 and CDR2 are SGHRS and YFSETQ. The CDR3 extends over 19 amino acids.

This chain joins TRBV27 and TRBJ2-4, with D possibly being TRBD1 (5 bases). Germline assignment: CDR1 MNHEY and CDR2 SMNVEV (reference sequence). The CDR3 loop spans 16 amino acids. With 3 bases removed from V and 2 bases from J, the gap between germline ends came to 14 bases. CDR3 protein: CASSFRQGGPKNIQYF. The CDR3 coding sequence is TGTGCCAGCAGTTTCCGGCAGGGTGGGCCCAAAAACATTCAGTACTTC.

V and J are TRBV2 and TRBJ2-3; 9 bases are a match to TRBD2. V lost 4 bases and J lost 7; bases outside the gene matches: 9. The CDR3 sequence is 15 residues long. CDR1 is SNHLY, CDR2 FYNNEI, per germline. In nucleotides, the CDR3 is TGTGCCAGCAGTGGTATAGCGGGAGAGCTAAATACGCAGTATTTT. Translated, it gives CASSGIAGELNTQYF.

The chain combines TRBV28 with TRBJ1-2, with 9 bases fitting TRBD1. The CDR3 spans 16 residues. With V trimmed by 6 bases and J by 4 bases, 12 bases remained unmatched. Germline V gene lookup returns CDR1 MDHEN and CDR2 SYDVKM. CDR3 coding DNA: TGTGCCAGCAGCCATTATACAGGGGGCCCCTCCTATGGCTACACCTTC. Translation gives CASSHYTGGPSYGYTF.

The chain combines TRBV25-1 with TRBJ1-6, with 7 bases matching TRBD1. The CDR3 is made up of 16 amino acids. Germline V gives CDR1 MGHDK, CDR2 SYGVNS. Trimming removed 7 bases from V and 4 bases from J; junction bases left unmatched: 10. CDR3 sequence reads: CASNPSKQGYNSPLHF. Written as DNA, the CDR3 is TGTGCCAGCAATCCATCTAAACAGGGGTATAATTCACCCCTCCACTTT.

As for this clone: The identical CDR3 is also encoded by other nucleotide sequences in the sample. The chain combines TRBV28 with TRBJ1-2, with unresolved D. Germline V lookup: CDR1 MDHEN, CDR2 SYDVKM. This CDR3 has 11 residues. Trimming removed 6 bases from V and 3 bases from J, with 5 bases in between. The CDR3 nucleotides read TGTGCCAGCAGACGAGACTATGGCTACACCTTC. Translation: CASRRDYGYTF.

The chain has TRBV9 and TRBJ2-7; 12 nucleotides match TRBD2. V lost 0 bases and J lost 4; bases outside the gene matches: 2. Germline values: CDR1 SGDLS, CDR2 YYNGEE. The CDR3 sequence is 15 residues long. The CDR3: CASSVGTSGVYEQYF. CDR3 DNA: TGTGCCAGCAGCGTAGGGACTAGCGGGGTATACGAGCAGTACTTC.

This chain links TRBV7-2 with TRBJ2-7, with TRBD2 identical over 9 bases. The CDR3 sequence is 15 residues long. Germline V gives CDR1 SGHTA, CDR2 FQGNSA. J was trimmed by 2 bases and V by 5 bases; bases with no gene match: 7. The CDR3, as DNA: TGTGCCAGCAGCAATAGCGGGAGCCCTACCTACGAGCAGTACTTC. Residues: CASSNSGSPTYEQYF.

The chain has TRBV6-1 and TRBJ2-7; perhaps TRBD2 as D (6 bases). This CDR3 is built from 15 residues. Germline CDR1 and CDR2: MNHNS and SASEGT. Trimming pared 7 bases from V and 2 bases from J, leaving 18 bases between. The CDR3 region has the DNA TGTGCCAGCAACGCCCGGGGGAGCATCGCCTACGAGCAGTACTTC. Protein: CASNARGSIAYEQYF.

This chain joins TRBV5-6 and TRBJ2-5, with 10 bases matching TRBD2. Germline CDR1 and CDR2: SGHDT and YYEEEE. V trimming: 2 bases; J trimming: 9 bases; junction bases outside the gene matches: 13. This CDR3 has 16 residues. The CDR3 protein is CASSFRGIAGGKPQYF. The CDR3 DNA is TGTGCCAGCAGCTTTCGGGGGATAGCGGGGGGAAAGCCCCAGTACTTC.

This clone is a singleton in its sample. The same CDR3 arises from other DNA sequences in this sample as well. CDR3 amino acids: CAITDSPRGSEQYF. CDR3 DNA sequence: TGTGCCATCACCGACAGCCCCCGTGGGTCCGAGCAGTACTTC. The chain carries TRBV10-3 and TRBJ2-7; D possibly corresponds to TRBD1 (5 bases). This CDR3 region has 14 residues. V was cut by 7 bases and J by 6 bases, with 19 bases left in between. Germline values: CDR1 ENHRY, CDR2 SYGVKD.

V and J are TRBV7-9 and TRBJ1-1; 10 bases align to TRBD1. Germline loops: CDR1 SEHNR, CDR2 FQNEAQ (reference sequence). The CDR3 is 16 residues long. V shed 3 bases and J 5 bases; nucleotides not matched to a gene: 9. As DNA, the CDR3 is TGTGCCAGCAGCTTCAGGCCGACAGGGGGCGAGACTGAAGCTTTCTTT. It specifies CASSFRPTGGETEAFF.

The chain combines TRBV6-1 with TRBJ2-7, with 10 bases fitting TRBD2. The germline gives CDR1 MNHNS, CDR2 SASEGT. The CDR3 is 14 amino acids. The junction had 7 bases not matched to a gene; V was cut back by 5 bases and J by 6 bases. The CDR3 bases are TGTGCCAGCAGTTCTCTAGCGGGAGTACCCGAGCAGTACTTC. Its protein product is CASSSLAGVPEQYF.

V and J are TRBV7-8 and TRBJ2-1; 8 bases align to TRBD2. Germline CDR1 is SGHVS and CDR2 is FQNEAQ. The CDR3 loop spans 13 amino acids. With 1 base clipped from V and 12 bases from J, the junction kept 5 bases outside the gene matches. This CDR3 reads CASSLGRGAPQFF. The DNA for the CDR3 is TGTGCCAGCAGCTTAGGGCGGGGGGCTCCGCAGTTCTTC.

The chain employs TRBV5-1 and TRBJ2-3, with 12 bases fitting TRBD2. The CDR3 runs 17 residues. With 6 bases clipped from V and 4 bases from J, the junction kept 12 bases outside the gene matches. Germline V gene sequence: CDR1 SGHRS, CDR2 YFSETQ. CDR3 protein: CASTSFPTSGRSDTQYF. CDR3 DNA: TGCGCCAGCACAAGTTTTCCGACTAGCGGGAGATCAGATACGCAGTATTTT.

This chain links TRBV19 with TRBJ2-2; 8 nucleotides line up with TRBD1. The germline CDR1 and CDR2 sequences are LNHDA and SQIVND (reference sequence). Unmatched junction bases numbered 18, after V lost 5 bases and J lost 10 bases. This CDR3 has 17 residues. The CDR3 loop reads CASSSIGRGPSSEELFF. For the CDR3, the DNA is TGTGCCAGTAGTTCAATCGGCAGGGGGCCCTCCTCGGAGGAGCTGTTTTTT.